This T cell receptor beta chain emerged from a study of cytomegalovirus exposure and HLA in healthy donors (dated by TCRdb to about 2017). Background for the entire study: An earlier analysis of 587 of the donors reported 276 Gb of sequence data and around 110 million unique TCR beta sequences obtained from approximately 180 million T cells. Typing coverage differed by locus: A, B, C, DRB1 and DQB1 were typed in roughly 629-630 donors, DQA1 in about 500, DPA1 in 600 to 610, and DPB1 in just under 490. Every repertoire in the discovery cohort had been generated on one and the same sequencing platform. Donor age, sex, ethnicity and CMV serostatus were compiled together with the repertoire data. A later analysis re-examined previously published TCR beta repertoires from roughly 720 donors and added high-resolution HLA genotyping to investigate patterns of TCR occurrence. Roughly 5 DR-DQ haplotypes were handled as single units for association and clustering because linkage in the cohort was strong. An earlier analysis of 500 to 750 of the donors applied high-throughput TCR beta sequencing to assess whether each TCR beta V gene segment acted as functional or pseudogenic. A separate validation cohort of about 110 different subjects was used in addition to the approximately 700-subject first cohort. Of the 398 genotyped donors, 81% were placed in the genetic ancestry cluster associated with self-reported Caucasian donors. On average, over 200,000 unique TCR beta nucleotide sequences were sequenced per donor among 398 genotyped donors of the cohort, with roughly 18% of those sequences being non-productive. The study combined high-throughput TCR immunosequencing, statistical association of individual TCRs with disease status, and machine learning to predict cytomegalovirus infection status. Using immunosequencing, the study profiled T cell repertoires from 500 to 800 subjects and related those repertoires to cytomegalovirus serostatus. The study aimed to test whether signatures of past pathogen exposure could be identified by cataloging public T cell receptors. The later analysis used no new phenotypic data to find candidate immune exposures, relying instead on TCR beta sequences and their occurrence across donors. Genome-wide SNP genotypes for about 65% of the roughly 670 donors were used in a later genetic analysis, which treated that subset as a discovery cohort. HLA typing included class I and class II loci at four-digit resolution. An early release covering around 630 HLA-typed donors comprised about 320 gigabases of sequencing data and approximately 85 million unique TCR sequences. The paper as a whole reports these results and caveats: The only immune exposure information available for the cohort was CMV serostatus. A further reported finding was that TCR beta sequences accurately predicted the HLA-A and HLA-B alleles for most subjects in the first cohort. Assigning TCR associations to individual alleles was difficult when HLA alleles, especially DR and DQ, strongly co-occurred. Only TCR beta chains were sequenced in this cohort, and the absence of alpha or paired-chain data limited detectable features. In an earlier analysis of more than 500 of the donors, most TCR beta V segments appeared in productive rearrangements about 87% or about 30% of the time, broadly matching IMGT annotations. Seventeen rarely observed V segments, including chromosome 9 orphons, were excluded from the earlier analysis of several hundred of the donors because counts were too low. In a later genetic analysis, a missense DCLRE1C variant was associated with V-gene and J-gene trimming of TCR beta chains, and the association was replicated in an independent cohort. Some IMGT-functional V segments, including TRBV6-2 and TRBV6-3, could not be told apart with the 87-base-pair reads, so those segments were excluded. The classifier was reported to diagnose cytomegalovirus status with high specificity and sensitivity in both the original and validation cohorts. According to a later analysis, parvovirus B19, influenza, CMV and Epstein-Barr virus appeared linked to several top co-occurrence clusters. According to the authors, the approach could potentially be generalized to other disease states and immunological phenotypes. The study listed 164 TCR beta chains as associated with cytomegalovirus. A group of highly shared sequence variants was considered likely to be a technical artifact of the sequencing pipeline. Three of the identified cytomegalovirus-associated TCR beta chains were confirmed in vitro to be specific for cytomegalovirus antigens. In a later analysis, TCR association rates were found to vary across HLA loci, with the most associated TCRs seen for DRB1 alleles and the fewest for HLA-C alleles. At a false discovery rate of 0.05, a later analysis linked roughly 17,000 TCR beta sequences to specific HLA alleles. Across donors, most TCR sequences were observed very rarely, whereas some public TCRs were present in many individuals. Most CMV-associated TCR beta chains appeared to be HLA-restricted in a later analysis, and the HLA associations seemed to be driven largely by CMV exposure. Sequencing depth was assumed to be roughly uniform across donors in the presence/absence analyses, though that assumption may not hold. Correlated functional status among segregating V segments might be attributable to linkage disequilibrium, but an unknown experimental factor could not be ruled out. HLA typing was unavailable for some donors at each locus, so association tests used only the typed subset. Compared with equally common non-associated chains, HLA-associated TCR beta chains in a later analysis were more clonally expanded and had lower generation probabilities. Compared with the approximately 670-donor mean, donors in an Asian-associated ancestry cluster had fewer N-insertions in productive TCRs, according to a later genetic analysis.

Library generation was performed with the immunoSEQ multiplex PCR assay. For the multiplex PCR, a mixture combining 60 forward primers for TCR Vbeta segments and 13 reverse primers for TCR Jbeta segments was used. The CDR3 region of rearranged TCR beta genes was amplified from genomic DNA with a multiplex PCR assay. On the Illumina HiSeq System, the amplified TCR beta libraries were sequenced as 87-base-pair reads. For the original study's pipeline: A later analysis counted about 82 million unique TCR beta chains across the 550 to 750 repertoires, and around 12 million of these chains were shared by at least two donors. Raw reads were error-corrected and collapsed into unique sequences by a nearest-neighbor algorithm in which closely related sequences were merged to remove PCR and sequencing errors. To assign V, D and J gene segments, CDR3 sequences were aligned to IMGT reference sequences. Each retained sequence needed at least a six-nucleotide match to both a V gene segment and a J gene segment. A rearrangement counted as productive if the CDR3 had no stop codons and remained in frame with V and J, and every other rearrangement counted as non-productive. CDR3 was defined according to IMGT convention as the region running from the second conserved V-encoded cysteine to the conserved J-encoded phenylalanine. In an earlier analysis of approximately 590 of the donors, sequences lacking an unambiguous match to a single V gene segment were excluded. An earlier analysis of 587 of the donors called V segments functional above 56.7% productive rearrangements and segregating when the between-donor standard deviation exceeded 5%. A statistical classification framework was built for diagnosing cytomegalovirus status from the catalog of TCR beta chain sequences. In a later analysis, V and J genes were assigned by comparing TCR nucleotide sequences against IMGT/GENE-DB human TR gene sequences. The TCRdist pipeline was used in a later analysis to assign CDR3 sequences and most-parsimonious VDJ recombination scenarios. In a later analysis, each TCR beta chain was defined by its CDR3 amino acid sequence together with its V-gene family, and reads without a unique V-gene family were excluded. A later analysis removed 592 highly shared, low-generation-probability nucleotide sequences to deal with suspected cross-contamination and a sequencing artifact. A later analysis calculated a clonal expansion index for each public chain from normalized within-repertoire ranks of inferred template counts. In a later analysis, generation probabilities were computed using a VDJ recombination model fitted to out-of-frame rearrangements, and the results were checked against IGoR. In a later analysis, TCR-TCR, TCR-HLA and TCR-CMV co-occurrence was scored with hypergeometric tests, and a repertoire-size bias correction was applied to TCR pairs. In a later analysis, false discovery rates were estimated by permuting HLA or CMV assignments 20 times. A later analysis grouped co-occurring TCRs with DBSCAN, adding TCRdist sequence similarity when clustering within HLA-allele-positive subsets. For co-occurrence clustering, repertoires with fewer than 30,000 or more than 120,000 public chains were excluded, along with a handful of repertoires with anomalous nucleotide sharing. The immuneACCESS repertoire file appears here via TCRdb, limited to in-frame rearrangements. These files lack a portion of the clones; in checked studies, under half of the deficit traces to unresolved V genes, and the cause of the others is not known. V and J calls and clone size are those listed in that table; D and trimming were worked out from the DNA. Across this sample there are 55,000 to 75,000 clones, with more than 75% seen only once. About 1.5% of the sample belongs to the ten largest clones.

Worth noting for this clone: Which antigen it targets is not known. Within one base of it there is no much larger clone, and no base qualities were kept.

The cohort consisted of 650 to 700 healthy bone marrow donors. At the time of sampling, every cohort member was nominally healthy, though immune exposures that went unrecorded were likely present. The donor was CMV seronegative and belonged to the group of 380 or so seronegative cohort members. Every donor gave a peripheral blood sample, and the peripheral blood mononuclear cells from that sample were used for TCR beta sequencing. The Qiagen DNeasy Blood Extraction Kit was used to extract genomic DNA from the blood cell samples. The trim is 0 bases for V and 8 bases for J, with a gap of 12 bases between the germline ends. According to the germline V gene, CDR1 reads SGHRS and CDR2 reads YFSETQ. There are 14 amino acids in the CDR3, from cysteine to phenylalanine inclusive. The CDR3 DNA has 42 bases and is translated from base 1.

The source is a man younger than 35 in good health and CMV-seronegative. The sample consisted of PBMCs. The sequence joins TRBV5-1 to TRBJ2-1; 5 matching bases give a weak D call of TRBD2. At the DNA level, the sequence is TGCGCCAGCAGCTTGGAGCTAGGGAGCGATGAGCAGTTCTTC. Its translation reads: CASSLELGSDEQFF. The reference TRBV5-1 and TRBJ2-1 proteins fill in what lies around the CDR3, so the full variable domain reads KAGVTQTPRYLIKTRGQQVTLSCSPISGHRSVSWYQQTPGQGLQFLFEYFSETQRNKGNFPGRFSGRQFSNSRSEMNVSTLELGDSALYLCASSLELGSDEQFFGPGTRLTVL.